A selection of T cell receptor beta chains follows, all from one sample in a study of T cells in Graves' hyperthyroidism and ophthalmopathy. TCRdb itself ran the multiplex PCR reads through MiXCR, one entry per CDR3 protein. The table has 400,000 to 500,000 distinct CDR3 sequences, about 15% seen once. The material sequenced was blood. Every receptor here comes from a woman between 18 and 29 years old with Graves' hyperthyroidism. The CDR3 runs from the conserved cysteine through the conserved F or W. D genes are given only for firm matches. Size values are once, few and many counts, or a class for expanded clones, and some rows have none.

V gene,D gene,clone size,J gene,CDR3 protein,CDR3 DNA
TRBV5-5,NA,NA,TRBJ1-3,CASSFQPSGNTIYF,TGTGCCAGCAGCTTCCAGCCCTCTGGAAACACCATATATTTT
TRBV18,NA,many,TRBJ1-2,CASSSEGGARVGYTF,TGTGCCAGCTCATCCGAGGGGGGGGCCCGGGTCGGCTACACCTTC
TRBV20-1,NA,many,TRBJ1-1,CSASTAGMNTEAFF,TGCAGTGCTAGTACGGCAGGGATGAACACTGAAGCTTTCTTT
TRBV5-1,NA,many,TRBJ1-1,CASSWGGNTEAFF,TGCGCCAGCAGTTGGGGAGGAAACACTGAAGCTTTCTTT
TRBV6-1,NA,NA,TRBJ2-2,CASSWIGELFF,TGTGCCAGCAGCTGGATCGGGGAGCTGTTTTTT
TRBV3-1,NA,NA,TRBJ2-1,CASSQEGFGGGEQFF,TGTGCCAGCAGCCAAGAGGGCTTCGGAGGGGGCGAGCAGTTCTTC
TRBV28,TRBD1,many,TRBJ2-7,CASSLPDRMYEQYF,TGTGCCAGCAGTTTACCGGACAGGATGTACGAGCAGTACTTC
TRBV27,NA,NA,TRBJ2-7,CASSLSAGIYEQYF,TGTGCCAGCAGTTTATCGGCAGGAATCTACGAGCAGTACTTC
TRBV10-2,TRBD2,many,TRBJ2-1,CASSSLLAGVYNEQFF,TGCGCCAGCTCCTCCTTACTAGCGGGAGTCTACAATGAGCAGTTCTTC
TRBV29-1,TRBD1,NA,TRBJ1-2,CSVHLRDSYGYTF,TGCAGCGTTCACCTACGGGACAGCTATGGCTACACCTTC
TRBV9,NA,few,TRBJ2-2,CASSPGGTGTYTGELFF,TGTGCCAGCAGCCCCGGCGGGACCGGGACGTACACCGGGGAGCTGTTTTTT
TRBV12-3/TRBV12-4,NA,many,TRBJ2-6,CASTITASYSGANVLTF,TGTGCCAGCACCATAACCGCCTCGTACTCTGGGGCCAACGTCCTGACTTTC
TRBV20-1,TRBD2,NA,TRBJ2-1,CSASSGRTSASNEQFF,TGCAGTGCTAGTAGCGGGAGGACCTCAGCGAGCAATGAGCAGTTCTTC
TRBV5-1,TRBD2,NA,TRBJ2-2,CASSWASGRTGELFF,TGCGCCAGCAGCTGGGCTAGCGGGAGGACCGGGGAGCTGTTTTTT
TRBV20-1,TRBD1,NA,TRBJ2-5,CSATIRGRVETQYF,TGCAGTGCTACGATCAGGGGGCGTGTGGAGACCCAGTACTTC
TRBV20-1,NA,many,TRBJ2-1,CSARTINEQFF,TGCAGTGCTAGAACAATTAATGAGCAGTTCTTC
TRBV11-3,TRBD1,few,TRBJ2-2,CASSLDRLGQGNTGELFF,TGTGCCAGCAGCTTAGATCGCCTTGGACAGGGCAACACCGGGGAGCTGTTTTTT
TRBV5-6,NA,NA,TRBJ2-1,CASSSPDRGFGNNEQFF,TGTGCCAGCAGCTCCCCCGATAGGGGGTTTGGCAACAATGAGCAGTTCTTC
TRBV18,NA,few,TRBJ2-1,CASRAVSPTGHNEQFF,TGTGCCAGCCGTGCGGTCTCACCTACGGGTCACAATGAGCAGTTCTTC
TRBV7-9,NA,many,TRBJ1-4,CASSFRTNRADEKLFF,TGTGCCAGCAGCTTCCGTACAAACAGGGCCGATGAAAAACTGTTTTTT
TRBV20-1,TRBD2,many,TRBJ2-1,CSASRLAGDHHYNEQFF,TGCAGTGCTAGCCGGCTAGCGGGAGACCATCACTACAATGAGCAGTTCTTC
TRBV24-1,NA,many,TRBJ2-1,CATSDLYHNEQFF,TGTGCCACCAGTGATTTGTACCACAATGAGCAGTTCTTC
TRBV7-9,TRBD2,many,TRBJ2-1,CASRTSGSNEQFF,TGTGCCAGCCGGACTAGCGGGAGCAATGAGCAGTTCTTC
TRBV7-9,NA,many,TRBJ2-7,CASIFAGLPTNYEQYF,TGTGCCAGCATATTTGCAGGGTTACCAACCAACTACGAGCAGTACTTC
TRBV20-1,NA,few,TRBJ2-1,CSAREAGTPYNEQFF,TGCAGTGCTAGAGAAGCCGGGACTCCCTACAATGAGCAGTTCTTC
TRBV6-2/TRBV6-3,TRBD2,many,TRBJ2-7,CASVKRGYEQYF,TGTGCCAGCGTAAAGCGGGGCTACGAGCAGTACTTC
TRBV12-3/TRBV12-4,NA,many,TRBJ1-6,CASNRVEGAPLHF,TGTGCCAGCAACCGGGTGGAGGGTGCACCCCTCCACTTT
TRBV20-1,TRBD2,many,TRBJ2-1,CSAPLAGVSNEQFF,TGCAGTGCCCCACTAGCGGGAGTAAGCAATGAGCAGTTCTTC
TRBV19,NA,many,TRBJ2-3,CASSTQRTTDTQYF,TGTGCCAGTAGTACCCAGCGAACCACAGATACGCAGTATTTT
TRBV5-1,NA,NA,TRBJ2-1,CASSSGHIAPPYNEQFF,TGCGCCAGCAGCTCGGGACATATAGCACCGCCCTACAATGAGCAGTTCTTC
TRBV24-1,NA,NA,TRBJ2-5,CATSARDQETQYF,TGTGCCACCAGTGCCAGGGATCAAGAGACCCAGTACTTC
TRBV29-1,NA,NA,TRBJ1-5,CSVNLKHF,TGCAGCGTCAACCTTAAGCACTTT
TRBV11-2,TRBD2,NA,TRBJ2-5,CASSLLHSGLQETQCF,TGTGCCAGCAGCTTACTTCATAGCGGGTTACAAGAGACCCAGTGCTTC
TRBV5-8,TRBD2,few,TRBJ2-3,CASSRGLAGVGDTQYF,TGTGCCAGCAGCCGGGGACTAGCGGGAGTGGGAGATACGCAGTATTTT
TRBV3-1,NA,NA,TRBJ1-5,CASSQDRGQGNQPQHF,TGTGCCAGCAGCCAAGACAGGGGCCAGGGGAATCAGCCCCAGCATTTT
TRBV20-1,TRBD1,few,TRBJ2-1,CSAQGGGTGIYNEQFF,TGCAGTGCCCAGGGGGGGGGGACAGGGATATACAATGAGCAGTTCTTC
TRBV27,NA,many,TRBJ2-3,CASSRQADTQYF,TGTGCCAGCAGTCGTCAGGCAGATACGCAGTATTTT
TRBV2,NA,many,TRBJ2-2,CASSEGGGRTGELFF,TGTGCCAGCAGTGAAGGGGGCGGGCGCACCGGGGAGCTGTTTTTT
TRBV5-6,NA,many,TRBJ1-5,CASSVATGRYDNQPQHF,TGTGCCAGCAGCGTAGCAACAGGGAGATATGACAATCAGCCCCAGCATTTT
TRBV7-9,NA,few,TRBJ2-1,CASSLTGLPDEQFF,TGTGCCAGCAGCCTGACGGGCCTTCCGGATGAGCAGTTCTTC
TRBV6-5,TRBD1,NA,TRBJ1-1,CASSYRDRGGSEAFF,TGTGCCAGCAGTTACAGGGACAGGGGGGGTAGTGAAGCTTTCTTT
TRBV20-1,TRBD1,many,TRBJ1-6,CSAGQGSYNSPLHF,TGCAGTGCTGGACAGGGCTCCTATAATTCACCCCTCCACTTT
TRBV2,TRBD1,many,TRBJ1-1,CAVQGTTEAFF,TGTGCCGTACAGGGGACCACTGAAGCTTTCTTT
TRBV18,NA,many,TRBJ2-3,CASSQVNGIETDTQYF,TGTGCCAGCTCACAGGTGAACGGGATAGAGACAGATACGCAGTATTTT
TRBV5-1,TRBD1,NA,TRBJ1-1,CASSAGTGSEAFF,TGCGCCAGCAGCGCCGGGACAGGGTCTGAAGCTTTCTTT
TRBV28,NA,many,TRBJ2-7,CASSSLMTSGSSYEQYF,TGTGCCAGCAGTTCACTAATGACCAGCGGGTCCTCCTACGAGCAGTACTTC
TRBV11-2,TRBD2,many,TRBJ2-1,CASSSGASGRAVEQFF,TGTGCCAGCAGCTCAGGGGCTAGCGGGAGGGCCGTTGAGCAGTTCTTC
TRBV24-1,TRBD2,NA,TRBJ2-7,CATSDGLAGAYEQYF,TGTGCCACCAGTGATGGACTAGCGGGAGCCTACGAGCAGTACTTC
TRBV7-9,TRBD2,NA,TRBJ2-1,CASSFTGGEQFF,TGTGCCAGCAGCTTTACGGGGGGGGAGCAGTTCTTC
TRBV3-1,NA,many,TRBJ2-3,CASSQGRSTDTQYF,TGTGCCAGCAGCCAAGGAAGGTCCACAGATACGCAGTATTTT
TRBV9,NA,NA,TRBJ2-2,CASSVPLLGPNTGELFF,TGTGCCAGCAGCGTACCTCTACTAGGCCCGAACACCGGGGAGCTGTTTTTT
TRBV7-2,TRBD1,many,TRBJ1-3,CASSRFGTDRGNTIYF,TGTGCCAGCAGCCGATTTGGGACAGATCGTGGAAACACCATATATTTT
TRBV30,TRBD2,many,TRBJ2-7,CAWRPSGSSYEQYF,TGTGCCTGGAGACCCAGCGGGAGCTCCTACGAGCAGTACTTC
TRBV5-1,TRBD1,few,TRBJ1-4,CASSMGQAATNEKLFF,TGCGCCAGCAGCATGGGACAGGCTGCAACTAATGAAAAACTGTTTTTT
TRBV12-3/TRBV12-4,NA,many,TRBJ2-3,CASSSRGDTQYF,TGTGCCAGCAGCTCCAGGGGAGATACGCAGTATTTT
TRBV12-5,NA,many,TRBJ2-7,CASGSPRGDGEQYF,TGTGCTAGTGGTTCCCCGAGGGGGGATGGCGAGCAGTACTTC
TRBV2,NA,many,TRBJ2-5,CASSEAADRWETQYF,TGTGCCAGCAGTGAAGCGGCGGACCGTTGGGAGACCCAGTACTTC
TRBV7-3,NA,many,TRBJ2-2,CASSFAGPGGGELFF,TGTGCCAGCAGCTTCGCGGGACCCGGGGGCGGGGAGCTGTTTTTT
TRBV25-1,NA,NA,TRBJ2-5,CASSESPQETQYF,TGTGCCAGCAGTGAATCTCCCCAAGAGACCCAGTACTTC